This T cell receptor beta chain was observed in a study of OX40 agonist ivuxolimab in advanced cancers. Study overall: Prior therapy, whether anti-PD-1, anti-PD-L1 or anti-CTLA-4, was allowed, and about 39% had some.

Sequencing was performed with immunoSEQ multiplex PCR; in TCRdb, only in-frame clones are kept and a portion is missing. The sample lists fewer than 85,000 clones; about four fifths were seen once. V lost 2 bases and J 4 bases, leaving 8 bases between the germline ends. This CDR3 region has 14 residues. Germline values: CDR1 SGHTA, CDR2 FQGNSA. The TCR originated in an adult with an advanced solid tumor such as melanoma, head and neck, liver or kidney cancer. This chain joins TRBV7-2 and TRBJ2-2; possibly TRBD2 for D (5 bases). This specimen was CD4+ or CD8+ T cells sorted from blood, taken in a trial of the OX40 agonist ivuxolimab. The CDR3 reads CASSLTRTTGELFF. In DNA form, the CDR3 reads TGTGCCAGCAGCTTAACTAGAACCACCGGGGAGCTGTTTTTT.